Given below is one TCR beta chain in context. Its antigen is undetermined. Profiling that covered TCR beta VDJ and CDR3 relied on genomic DNA as its template. TCRdb ran MiXCR on the reads and lists one entry per CDR3 protein. The data contain more than 150,000 distinct CDR3 sequences, 48% of them seen just once; the ten biggest clones take up over 10%. The sample is drawn from a study of CD8+CD57+ T cells in acquired aplastic anemia. V gave up 2 bases and J gave up 3 bases; unmatched junction bases: 7. This CDR3 contains 15 residues. The germline CDR1 and CDR2 sequences are WNHNN and SYGVQD (reference sequence). Whole-study findings and limits: With respect to CD8+ Simpson's diversity, patients and controls did not differ significantly. Sharing between patients and controls was observed for 25 to 30 CD8+ CDR3 sequences.

Selection for sequencing was limited to patients who had shown CD8+CD57+ cell expansion by flow cytometry. Patients had not yet gotten any therapy when their blood was taken for sampling. Sequencing was done on a sample of sorted CD4+, CD8+, or CD8+CD57+ T cells (not recorded which) from PBMCs. This receptor was identified in a human donor with aplastic anemia. The genes are TRBV10-1 and TRBJ2-7, with 7 bases identical to TRBD1. CDR3 coding DNA: TGCGCCAGCAGTGAGGGACAGGCTCAACTCTACGAGCAGTACTTC. This codes for CASSEGQAQLYEQYF.